The 28 T cell receptor beta chains reported below all come from one sample, sequenced in a study of blood T cell repertoires in COVID-19 (TCRdb year 2020). Library preparation used the immunoSEQ multiplex PCR assay. TCRdb mirrors the immuneACCESS table, restricted to in-frame sequences. Some clones are absent from its copies; in checked studies, under half trace to an unresolved V gene, and the reason for the others is unknown. The table for this sample lists over 150,000 clones; around four fifths of them were counted only once. Around 7% of the sample goes to the ten largest clones. The sequencing input was peripheral blood. These receptors all stem from a woman aged 40-49 years with COVID-19, enrolled during active disease.

The J gene is TRBJ2-2, the V gene TRBV5-5, with 7 bases aligning to TRBD1. The CDR3 is 15 amino acids. V shed 5 bases and J 7 bases; nucleotides not matched to a gene: 11. The germline V gene encodes CDR1 SGHKS and CDR2 YYEKEE (reference sequence). CDR3 in amino acids: CASRTNRPGGGELFF. For the CDR3, the DNA is TGTGCCAGCAGGACTAACCGGCCAGGGGGCGGGGAGCTGTTTTTT.

The V and J genes are TRBV19 and TRBJ2-5; 9 bases map to TRBD2. The CDR3 runs 18 residues. With 4 bases clipped from V and 5 bases from J, the junction kept 17 bases outside the gene matches. Germline CDR1 reads LNHDA; CDR2 reads SQIVND (reference sequence). The CDR3 DNA follows: TGTGCCAGTAGTACCAAGGGGCGCGGGAGGGCCTTAGCCGAGACCCAGTACTTC. It translates to CASSTKGRGRALAETQYF.

There are a few counts of this clone. The chain links TRBV19 to TRBJ1-2; D call uncertain. The CDR3 sequence is 12 residues long. The V gene's germline CDR1 is LNHDA and CDR2 SQIVND (reference sequence). The V gene lost 6 bases and the J gene lost 0 bases, with 5 bases spanning the gap. As DNA, the CDR3 is TGTGCCAGTAGAGAGGCTAACTATGGCTACACCTTC. Encoded protein: CASREANYGYTF. Based on the CDR3 plus reference TRBV19 and TRBJ1-2, the full variable domain is DGGITQSPKYLFRKEGQNVTLSCEQNLNHDAMYWYRQDPGQGLRLIYYSQIVNDFQKGDIAEGYSVSREKKESFPLTVTSAQKNPTAFYLCASREANYGYTFGSGTRLTVV.

This clone was detected only a few times. The gene calls are TRBV5-4 and TRBJ1-6, with unresolved D. CDR3 length: 14 residues. V lost 5 bases and J 10 bases, leaving 16 bases between the germline ends. Looked up from germline, CDR1 is SGHNT and CDR2 is YYREEE (reference sequence). In DNA form, the CDR3 reads TGTGCCAGCAGAGTCGAGAGTCCGGGATCACCCCTCCACTTT. This sequence encodes CASRVESPGSPLHF.

The chain is built from TRBV27 and TRBJ1-1, with 8 bases that match TRBD1. CDR3 length: 16 residues. Germline lookup yields CDR1 MNHEY and CDR2 SMNVEV (reference sequence). Losses at the gene ends were 3 bases for V and 3 bases for J; bases not matched to a gene: 9. The CDR3 loop is CASSFILPTGDTEAFF. In DNA, the CDR3 is TGTGCCAGCAGTTTCATCCTCCCGACAGGGGACACTGAAGCTTTCTTT.

The rearrangement links TRBV27 to TRBJ2-7, with TRBD2 identical over 7 bases. Germline loops: CDR1 MNHEY, CDR2 SMNVEV (reference sequence). V was clipped by 5 bases and J by 5 bases; unmatched bases: 15. The length of the CDR3 is 16 residues. The CDR3 nucleotides are TGTGCCAGCAGTAATATCCCGGGAGGTAGGCTCCACGAGCAGTACTTC. Protein: CASSNIPGGRLHEQYF.

The chain is built from TRBV27 and TRBJ1-4; a possible D gene is TRBD1 (5 bases). V lost 5 bases and J 8 bases, leaving 15 bases between the germline ends. The V gene's germline CDR1 is MNHEY and CDR2 SMNVEV (reference sequence). This CDR3 contains 14 residues. CDR3 nucleotides: TGTGCCAGCAGTCCCCTCCGGGGGGTAGAAAAACTGTTTTTT. Its translation: CASSPLRGVEKLFF.

V is TRBV5-1 and J is TRBJ2-1; TRBD2 might be the D (5 bases). V lost 0 bases and J 0 bases, leaving 10 bases between the germline ends. Germline V gene sequence: CDR1 SGHRS, CDR2 YFSETQ. This CDR3 has 16 amino acids. As DNA, the CDR3 is TGCGCCAGCAGCTTGGAGGTAGCGAGCTCCTACAATGAGCAGTTCTTC. This codes for CASSLEVASSYNEQFF.

V is TRBV29-1 and J is TRBJ2-7; 8 bases are a match to TRBD2. The V and J ends lost 3 bases and 6 bases, in that order; junction bases with no gene match: 10. This CDR3 comprises 14 residues. The germline CDR1 and CDR2 sequences are SQVTM and ANQGSEA. CDR3 sequence: CSVDEAGVSGEQYF. DNA of the CDR3: TGCAGCGTTGATGAAGCGGGAGTATCGGGCGAGCAGTACTTC.

V is TRBV4-1 and J is TRBJ1-2; 9 bases fit TRBD1. Germline lookup yields CDR1 MGHRA and CDR2 YSYEKL. V shed 1 base, J shed 14 bases, and the junction held 8 bases outside the gene matches. The CDR3 runs 13 residues. CDR3 loop: CASSQGAQDRGTF. The CDR3 nucleotides read TGCGCCAGCAGCCAAGGGGCTCAGGACAGGGGTACCTTC.

V usage is TRBV3-1 (or the pseudogene TRBV3-2) and J usage is TRBJ2-1; 9 positions agree with TRBD1. J gave up 0 bases and V 2 bases, and 14 bases lay outside the gene matches. The CDR3 covers 20 residues. Germline V CDR1 and CDR2: LGHDT, YNNKEL (reference sequence). Here the CDR3 DNA reads TGTGCCAGCAGCCAACGAACCGGGACAGGGCGTCTAAGCTCCTACAATGAGCAGTTCTTC. Protein product: CASSQRTGTGRLSSYNEQFF.

V and J are TRBV7-2 and TRBJ1-5, with D unclear. This CDR3 is built from 12 residues. Trimming stripped 3 bases from V and 11 bases from J, with 11 bases between. The germline V gene encodes CDR1 SGHTA and CDR2 FQGNSA. CDR3 sequence (DNA): TGTGCCAGCAGCTTGGGCTTCAGAGCCCAGCATTTT. As protein: CASSLGFRAQHF.

The rearrangement links TRBV28 to TRBJ2-7, with D uncertain. The CDR3 totals 12 residues. V shed 8 bases and J shed 0 bases, with 8 bases lying between them. The germline V gene encodes CDR1 MDHEN and CDR2 SYDVKM. CDR3 coding DNA: TGTGCCAGCCTGGGCAACTCCTACGAGCAGTACTTC. Its protein is CASLGNSYEQYF.

V is TRBV25-1 and J is TRBJ2-7; 10 nucleotides agree with TRBD1. The CDR3 extends over 15 amino acids. Germline values: CDR1 MGHDK, CDR2 SYGVNS. The junction had 8 bases not matched to a gene; V was cut back by 4 bases and J by 5 bases. This CDR3 reads CASSAEDRGQNEQYF. CDR3 bases: TGTGCCAGCAGTGCCGAAGACAGGGGGCAGAACGAGCAGTACTTC.

The V gene is TRBV18, the J gene TRBJ1-1; D remains unclear. Germline V CDR1 and CDR2: KGHSH, LQKENI. The V end was cut by 2 bases, the J end by 8 bases, with 6 bases between. This CDR3 is 11 amino acids long. In nucleotides, the CDR3 is TGTGCCAGCTCACCAGTGACAGAAGCTTTCTTT. Its translation is CASSPVTEAFF.

This chain links TRBV4-1 with TRBJ1-6; D gene uncertain. This CDR3 spans 15 amino acids. Germline V lookup: CDR1 MGHRA, CDR2 YSYEKL. V lost 1 base and J 7 bases, leaving 11 bases between the germline ends. The CDR3 DNA sequence: TGCGCCAGCAGCCAAGGTGGGCCCAACAATTCACCCCTCCACTTT. This gives the protein CASSQGGPNNSPLHF.

The V call is TRBV5-5, the J call TRBJ2-7; D is unclear. The CDR3 is 11 amino acids. From germline, CDR1 is SGHKS and CDR2 YYEKEE (reference sequence). Trimming removed 1 base from V and 6 bases from J, with 5 bases in between. CDR3 in DNA: TGTGCCAGCAGCTTGACCAGCGAGCAGTACTTC. It translates to CASSLTSEQYF.

Comments on this clone: In the same sample, other DNA sequences code for this CDR3. The J gene is TRBJ2-1, the V gene TRBV11-2; 8 bases match TRBD1. This CDR3 has 14 amino acids. Trimming at V came to 1 base and at J to 7 bases, leaving 3 bases not matched to a gene. CDR1 is SGHAT, CDR2 FQNNGV, per germline. The CDR3 reads CASSLGQGANEQFF. CDR3 nucleotides: TGTGCCAGCAGCTTAGGGCAGGGGGCAAATGAGCAGTTCTTC. Using reference TRBV11-2 and TRBJ2-1 for the parts outside the CDR3, the full variable domain is EAGVAQSPRYKIIEKRQSVAFWCNPISGHATLYWYQQILGQGPKLLIQFQNNGVVDDSQLPKDRFSAERLKGVDSTLKIQPAKLEDSAVYLCASSLGQGANEQFFGPGTRLTVL.

A word on this clone: Different DNA sequences within this sample yield the same CDR3. The chain has TRBV6-5 and TRBJ1-5; no reliable D call. The V gene lost 3 bases and the J gene lost 6 bases, with 6 bases spanning the gap. Germline assignment: CDR1 MNHEY and CDR2 SVGAGI. CDR3 size: 12 residues. The CDR3: CASSYPGQPQHF. The CDR3, as DNA: TGTGCCAGCAGTTATCCCGGTCAGCCCCAGCATTTT.

The chain is built from TRBV27 and TRBJ2-6; 11 bases map to TRBD2. The length of the CDR3 is 17 residues. The V gene's germline CDR1 is MNHEY and CDR2 SMNVEV (reference sequence). V was pared by 8 bases and J by 0 bases, with 6 bases of the junction left unmatched. The CDR3 loop reads CASGIAGGSSGANVLTF. The CDR3 DNA sequence: TGTGCCAGCGGGATAGCGGGAGGGAGCTCTGGGGCCAACGTCCTGACTTTC.

The chain is built from TRBV28 and TRBJ2-7, with TRBD2 as a possible D gene (5 bases). CDR1 is MDHEN, CDR2 SYDVKM, per germline. V was cut by 6 bases and J by 0 bases, with 15 bases left in between. The CDR3 sequence is 15 residues long. The CDR3 DNA is TGTGCCAGCAGCCCCAGCGGTAAAAGCTCCTACGAGCAGTACTTC. The encoded protein is CASSPSGKSSYEQYF. The entire variable domain, with the rest obtained from reference TRBV28 and TRBJ2-7, is as follows: DVKVTQSSRYLVKRTGEKVFLECVQDMDHENMFWYRQDPGLGLRLIYFSYDVKMKEKGDIPEGYSVSREKKERFSLILESASTNQTSMYLCASSPSGKSSYEQYFGPGTRLTVT.

In DNA, the CDR3 is TGTGCCAGCAGTTACGCCACACAGGGGTTGAACACTGAAGCTTTCTTT. Translated: CASSYATQGLNTEAFF. The chain links TRBV6-5 to TRBJ1-1; 7 bases are shared with TRBD1. Trimming at V came to 2 bases and at J to 0 bases, leaving 6 bases not matched to a gene. CDR3 size: 16 residues. The germline V gene has CDR1 MNHEY and CDR2 SVGAGI.

The chain joins TRBV28 to TRBJ1-5; 7 nucleotides line up with TRBD1. CDR3 length equals 15 residues. Trimming took 8 bases from V and 6 from J; bases not matched to a gene: 13. The germline V gene encodes CDR1 MDHEN and CDR2 SYDVKM. Written as DNA, the CDR3 is TGTGCCAGCCCTCCTTCAGGGGGGCAGGGTCAGCCCCAGCATTTT. As protein: CASPPSGGQGQPQHF.

The CDR3 nucleotides are TGCGCCAGCAGCTTGGGCCAGGGATTTGGCCAAGAGACCCAGTACTTC. It yields the protein CASSLGQGFGQETQYF. This sequence joins TRBV5-1 and TRBJ2-5, with a possible D match to TRBD1 (5 bases). Germline values: CDR1 SGHRS, CDR2 YFSETQ. This CDR3 comprises 16 residues. Trimming pared 0 bases from V and 1 base from J, leaving 13 bases between.

The CDR3 here is CASSPPTTGADQPQHF. The DNA for the CDR3 is TGTGCCAGCTCACCACCAACGACAGGCGCTGATCAGCCCCAGCATTTT. The chain links TRBV18 to TRBJ1-5; D is perhaps TRBD1 (6 bases). Trimming removed 0 bases from V and 5 bases from J, with 14 bases in between. CDR3 length equals 16 residues. Germline CDR1 KGHSH, CDR2 LQKENI.

The rearrangement joins TRBV3-1 (or the pseudogene TRBV3-2) to TRBJ2-3, with D unclear. The CDR3 contains 13 residues. The V gene lost 4 bases and the J gene lost 2 bases, with 7 bases spanning the gap. Per the germline V gene, CDR1 is LGHDT and CDR2 is YNNKEL (reference sequence). The CDR3: CASSPPNTDTQYF. The CDR3 DNA is TGTGCCAGCAGCCCCCCAAACACAGATACGCAGTATTTT.

This clone was counted between two and nine times. V is TRBV19 and J is TRBJ1-1, with TRBD1 identical over 7 bases. J was trimmed by 0 bases and V by 10 bases; bases with no gene match: 8. Germline CDR1 is LNHDA and CDR2 is SQIVND (reference sequence). The CDR3 is 14 amino acids. CDR3 loop: CAIQDRLMNTEAFF. The CDR3 coding sequence is TGTGCCATACAGGACAGGTTGATGAACACTGAAGCTTTCTTT.

The chain employs TRBV5-5 and TRBJ2-3, with 7 bases that match TRBD1. Germline CDR1 and CDR2: SGHKS and YYEKEE (reference sequence). Trimming took 9 bases from V and 1 from J; bases not matched to a gene: 8. The CDR3 consists of 14 residues. CDR3 residues: CATKQGKGTDTQYF. In nucleotides, the CDR3 is TGTGCCACAAAACAGGGGAAGGGCACAGATACGCAGTATTTT.